Detailed here is one T cell receptor (beta chain). The data are from a study of CD8 T cells in ankylosing spondylitis. TCRdb ran MiXCR on the 5' RACE reads and lists one entry per CDR3 protein. The repertoire holds around 100,000 distinct CDR3 sequences, with nearly 25% as singletons. Germline CDR1 LNHDA, CDR2 SQIVND (reference sequence). This CDR3 comprises 14 residues. The V gene lost 9 bases and the J gene lost 5 bases, with 16 bases spanning the gap. This receptor was taken from a male donor with ankylosing spondylitis. Sequencing was done on a sample of synovial fluid, either unsorted or a sorted T cell fraction (not recorded which). The chain has TRBV19 and TRBJ2-2, with D possibly being TRBD1 or TRBD2 (5 bases each). CDR3 sequence: CASSWGMQTGELFF. CDR3 DNA sequence: TGTGCCAGCTCGTGGGGGATGCAGACCGGGGAGCTGTTTTTT.